The 14 T cell receptor beta chains below all came from one sample that was sequenced in a study of beta chain features in type 1 diabetes. Investigators reverse transcribed all isolated RNA, so they sequenced expressed TCRB transcripts. Using immunoSEQ multiplex PCR, the repertoire was profiled, and TCRdb retains in-frame clones only, with some absent. This table has 250,000 to 350,000 clones, about 13% appearing once. Whole-study results and caveats: For Type 1 diabetes patients, all four CD4+ subsets carried TCRB CDR3s that were moderately but significantly shorter.

Their antigen targets remain unknown. The sample was naive CD4+ T cells from blood. These receptors came from a man aged 25 to 40 with type 1 diabetes.

The chain uses TRBV2 and TRBJ2-7; D gene uncertain. The CDR3 runs to 11 residues. From germline, CDR1 is SNHLY and CDR2 FYNNEI. The V gene lost 0 bases and the J gene lost 7 bases, with 4 bases spanning the gap. CDR3 in DNA: TGTGCCAGCAGTGAAGCGCGTGAGCAGTACTTC. Translated: CASSEAREQYF.

V gene TRBV2 combines with J gene TRBJ1-1; 8 nucleotides match TRBD1. The V gene's germline CDR1 is SNHLY and CDR2 FYNNEI. The CDR3 contains 13 residues. The V gene end was trimmed by 4 bases and the J gene end by 3 bases; junction bases not matched to a gene: 1. The CDR3 region has the DNA TGTGCCAGCAGTGGGGACAGGTACACTGAAGCTTTCTTT. Protein: CASSGDRYTEAFF.

V usage is TRBV30 and J usage is TRBJ2-7; 7 bases are a match to TRBD2. V was clipped by 0 bases and J by 4 bases; unmatched bases: 6. There are 14 residues in the CDR3. Germline CDR1 GTSNPN, CDR2 SVGIG (reference sequence). The CDR3 sequence: CAWSVSTSLYEQYF. The CDR3, as DNA: TGTGCCTGGAGTGTATCGACTAGCCTGTACGAGCAGTACTTC.

The chain couples TRBV18 to TRBJ2-1; TRBD1 might be the D (6 bases). The CDR3 extends over 13 amino acids. In germline, CDR1 is KGHSH, CDR2 LQKENI. V lost 2 bases and J lost 9, with 11 bases in between. The CDR3 nucleotides are TGTGCCAGCTCACCAGCGGTAGGGGGTGAGCAGTTCTTC. Its protein is CASSPAVGGEQFF. Together with reference TRBV18 and TRBJ2-1, the CDR3 gives the full variable domain: NAGVMQNPRHLVRRRGQEARLRCSPMKGHSHVYWYRQLPEEGLKFMVYLQKENIIDESGMPKERFSAEFPKEGPSILRIQQVVRGDSAAYFCASSPAVGGEQFFGPGTRLTVL.

This clone turned up a few times. This rearrangement joins TRBV7-8 to TRBJ2-2; 8 positions match TRBD1. Losses at the gene ends were 4 bases for V and 6 bases for J; bases not matched to a gene: 4. CDR1 is SGHVS and CDR2 is FQNEAQ in the germline V gene. This CDR3 spans 14 amino acids. The CDR3 spells CASSSDRAAGELFF. Written as DNA, the CDR3 is TGTGCCAGCAGCTCGGACAGGGCGGCCGGGGAGCTGTTTTTT.

This clone was observed a few times. The chain joins TRBV10-3 to TRBJ2-7; TRBD1 aligns across 7 bases. The ends lost 5 bases at V and 7 bases at J; junction bases unmatched: 8. Germline V gene data show CDR1 as ENHRY and CDR2 as SYGVKD. This CDR3 contains 13 residues. The CDR3 region has the DNA TGTGCCATCAGTTTCCGGGACAGTAGAGAGCAGTACTTC. Encoded protein: CAISFRDSREQYF.

This clone was seen a few times. This chain connects TRBV10-3 to TRBJ1-5; TRBD1 might be the D (6 bases). Germline CDR1 is ENHRY and CDR2 is SYGVKD. Trimming shortened V by 2 bases and J by 5 bases, and 10 bases separated the two germline ends. There are 14 residues in the CDR3. The CDR3 here is CAISEGGAYQPQHF. The CDR3 DNA reads as TGTGCCATCAGTGAGGGGGGGGCTTATCAGCCCCAGCATTTT.

This clone came up a few times. V usage is TRBV4-2 and J usage is TRBJ2-1; 7 bases line up with TRBD2. Losses at the gene ends were 1 base for V and 3 bases for J; bases not matched to a gene: 6. The CDR3 is 16 residues long. The germline gives CDR1 LGHNA, CDR2 YNFKEQ. The CDR3: CASSQVYLADYNEQFF. In nucleotides, the CDR3 is TGTGCCAGCAGCCAAGTCTATCTAGCGGACTACAATGAGCAGTTCTTC.

This clone was detected a few times. This chain joins TRBV28 and TRBJ2-3; D not certain. V was pared by 7 bases and J by 5 bases, with 10 bases between. CDR3 length equals 12 residues. Germline V gene sequence: CDR1 MDHEN, CDR2 SYDVKM. CDR3 bases: TGTGCCAGCAAAAGAGGCATAGATACGCAGTATTTT. This encodes CASKRGIDTQYF.

This sequence joins TRBV30 and TRBJ1-1, with 7 bases that match TRBD1. CDR3 size: 14 residues. Germline trimming cut 4 bases from V and 8 bases from J; bases unmatched to any gene: 13. The germline gives CDR1 GTSNPN, CDR2 SVGIG (reference sequence). The chain's CDR3 is CAWTRGTVHVEAFF. For the CDR3, the DNA is TGTGCCTGGACCAGGGGGACAGTCCACGTCGAAGCTTTCTTT.

The chain is built from TRBV18 and TRBJ1-1; TRBD1 matches 8 bases. J lost 0 bases, V lost 5 bases, and 8 bases had no gene match. This CDR3 contains 16 residues. Germline values: CDR1 KGHSH, CDR2 LQKENI. In DNA, the CDR3 is TGTGCCAGCTCAGTCCAGGGGGCGTCGGTGAACACTGAAGCTTTCTTT. Translating gives CASSVQGASVNTEAFF.

The sample holds a few counts of this clone. The same CDR3 also results from other DNA sequences found in this sample. The chain has TRBV10-3 and TRBJ2-5; D not resolved. The germline CDR1 and CDR2 sequences are ENHRY and SYGVKD. The CDR3 contains 13 residues. Trimming removed 4 bases from V and 4 bases from J, with 10 bases in between. In DNA, the CDR3 is TGTGCCATCAGTGGCCAGGTGGGAGAGACCCAGTACTTC. Amino acid sequence: CAISGQVGETQYF.

This chain uses TRBV5-6 with TRBJ2-4, with D possibly being TRBD1 (7 bases). Germline V gene sequence: CDR1 SGHDT, CDR2 YYEEEE. The V and J ends lost 4 bases and 12 bases respectively, with 20 bases between them. The CDR3 loop spans 14 amino acids. The CDR3 region has the DNA TGTGCCAGCAGCCGGGGGACAGCGCCCGGGACTCAGTACTTC. This encodes CASSRGTAPGTQYF.

The CDR3 DNA sequence: TGTGCCTGGGCGACAGGAGTAAGCACAGATACGCAGTATTTT. Translation: CAWATGVSTDTQYF. This rearrangement joins TRBV30 to TRBJ2-3, with a weak D call TRBD1 (6 bases). Germline V gives CDR1 GTSNPN, CDR2 SVGIG (reference sequence). V was cut by 5 bases and J by 0 bases, with 12 bases left in between. This CDR3 region has 14 residues.